The T cell receptor (beta chain) described here comes from a study of sequential checkpoint blockade in melanoma. Across the whole study: Patients were randomized 1:1 to nivolumab-then-ipilimumab or ipilimumab-then-nivolumab first-line.

The treatment is: randomized to nivolumab then ipilimumab (arm A) or the reverse (arm B). DNA-damaging chemotherapy had not been given to any patient beforehand. Germline V CDR1 and CDR2: SGHDT, YYEEEE. The trim removed 4 bases at V and 0 bases at J, leaving 6 bases unmatched. The CDR3 extends over 16 amino acids. The table came from immunoSEQ multiplex PCR; TCRdb's copy has only in-frame clones and leaves some out. The table lists around 10,000 clones, approximately 73% of them singletons. The TCR originated in a human donor with melanoma. The chain recombines TRBV5-6 with TRBJ2-1; 8 nucleotides agree with TRBD1. The sequenced sample was CD8+ T cells sorted from blood (inferred from file names), obtained from a patient given nivolumab and ipilimumab in sequence. The CDR3: CASSPGGPSSYNEQFF. The CDR3 DNA reads as TGTGCCAGCAGCCCAGGGGGCCCCAGCTCCTACAATGAGCAGTTCTTC.